Listed below are T cell receptor beta chains from one sample, sequenced in a study of OX40 agonist ivuxolimab in advanced cancers. Sequencing was performed with immunoSEQ multiplex PCR; in TCRdb, only in-frame clones are kept and a portion is missing. Counted here are about 120,000 clones, around 93% occurring once; the ten biggest clones make up 0.15% to 0.17%. The sample consisted of CD4+ or CD8+ T cells sorted from blood, taken in a trial of the OX40 agonist ivuxolimab. All receptors derive from an adult with an advanced solid tumor such as melanoma, head and neck, liver or kidney cancer. The CDR3 runs from the conserved cysteine through the conserved F or W. The D gene is left open where the match is weak. The size of a clone is reported for some rows only, either as once, few or many, or as a class for expanded clones.

>TRBJ2-1|15|TRBV11-1|-|-
CASSLAGVLGHEQFF
TGTGCCAGCAGCTTAGCGGGTGTACTTGGTCATGAGCAGTTCTTC
>TRBJ1-2|13|TRBV19|-|-
CASRGGLSYGYTF
TGTGCCAGTAGGGGGGGACTATCCTATGGCTACACCTTC
>TRBJ2-7|13|TRBV9|-|-
CASSLAGSYEQYF
TGTGCCAGCAGCCTGGCGGGCTCCTACGAGCAGTACTTC
>TRBJ2-7|12|TRBV6-5|-|-
CASMEGSYEQYF
TGTGCCAGCATGGAGGGGTCCTACGAGCAGTACTTC
>TRBJ2-1|14|TRBV19|-|TRBD2
CASSIRWTSRVEFF
TGTGCCAGTAGTATACGGTGGACTAGCCGTGTGGAGTTCTTC
>TRBJ1-1|15|TRBV6-6|-|TRBD1
CASRYGTGSGTEAFF
TGTGCCAGCAGATATGGGACAGGGTCCGGCACTGAAGCTTTCTTT
>TRBJ1-4|14|TRBV15|-|TRBD1
CATSTTGANEKLFF
TGTGCCACCAGCACGACAGGGGCTAATGAAAAACTGTTTTTT
>TRBJ2-3|14|TRBV11-2|-|-
CASSSSGRGNTQYF
TGTGCCAGCAGCTCATCGGGGCGGGGTAATACGCAGTATTTT
>TRBJ2-3|14|TRBV29-1|-|TRBD2
CSVAWGGSADTQYF
TGCAGCGTTGCGTGGGGGGGGTCCGCGGATACGCAGTATTTT
>TRBJ2-7|14|TRBV5-5|-|TRBD2
CASSGEGLPYEQYF
TGTGCCAGCAGCGGGGAGGGCCTACCCTACGAGCAGTACTTC
>TRBJ1-2|14|TRBV5-4|-|TRBD1
CASSLEGQHYGYTF
TGTGCCAGCAGCTTGGAGGGACAGCACTATGGCTACACCTTC
>TRBJ2-7|12|TRBV7-3|-|TRBD1
CASSRTGGEQYF
TGTGCCAGCAGCCGGACAGGGGGCGAGCAGTACTTC
>TRBJ1-1|15|TRBV9|once|-
CASSVSPAQVSEAFF
TGTGCCAGCAGCGTATCCCCCGCGCAGGTCTCTGAAGCTTTCTTT
>TRBJ1-2|12|TRBV7-3|-|TRBD1
CASSLRGLGYTF
TGTGCCAGCAGTTTAAGGGGGCTTGGCTACACCTTC
>TRBJ1-5|14|TRBV7-2|-|-
CASSPPRVNQPQHF
TGTGCCAGCAGCCCACCCAGAGTCAATCAGCCCCAGCATTTT
>TRBJ2-6|15|TRBV7-9|-|-
CASSNRVRGANVLTF
TGTGCCAGCAGCAACAGGGTTCGGGGGGCCAACGTCCTGACTTTC
>TRBJ1-1|12|TRBV29-1|-|-
CSGLREGTEAFF
TGCAGCGGGCTCAGGGAGGGTACTGAAGCTTTCTTT
>TRBJ1-2|14|TRBV2|-|-
CASGKETGGYGYTF
TGTGCCAGCGGAAAAGAAACAGGAGGGTATGGCTACACCTTC
>TRBJ2-7|13|TRBV10-3|-|TRBD1
CAISNRGLNEQYF
TGTGCCATCAGCAACAGGGGGCTGAACGAGCAGTACTTC
>TRBJ2-1|19|TRBV28|-|-
CGARGPGGLKGGSYNEQFF
TGTGGCGCTCGAGGGCCCGGTGGGCTAAAGGGTGGGTCCTACAATGAGCAGTTCTTC
>TRBJ2-1|16|TRBV28|-|TRBD2
CASSLVTSGSHNEQFF
TGTGCCAGCAGTTTAGTAACTAGCGGGAGCCACAATGAGCAGTTCTTC
>TRBJ1-4|16|TRBV27|-|-
CASARMLGATNEKLFF
TGTGCCAGCGCCCGAATGTTGGGCGCAACTAATGAAAAACTGTTTTTT
>TRBJ1-3|14|TRBV9|-|-
CASSSTGSGNTIYF
TGTGCCAGCAGCTCTACTGGGTCTGGAAACACCATATATTTT
>TRBJ2-1|14|TRBV19|-|TRBD1
CASSRTGGFDEQFF
TGTGCCAGTAGTAGGACAGGGGGGTTCGATGAGCAGTTCTTC
>TRBJ1-2|13|TRBV28|-|-
CASSVGQLYGYTF
TGTGCCAGCAGTGTCGGACAGTTATATGGCTACACCTTC
>TRBJ2-1|14|TRBV9|-|-
CASSVDLLANEQFF
TGTGCCAGCAGCGTAGATCTGCTTGCCAATGAGCAGTTCTTC
>TRBJ2-1|14|TRBV6-6|-|-
CASSPGVGGHEQFF
TGTGCCAGCAGCCCCGGAGTAGGGGGTCATGAGCAGTTCTTC
>TRBJ2-5|15|TRBV7-2|-|TRBD1
CASSLGDRVQETQYF
TGTGCCAGCAGCTTAGGGGACAGGGTGCAAGAGACCCAGTACTTC
>TRBJ1-1|13|TRBV7-3|-|TRBD1
CASSQQGSTEAFF
TGTGCCAGCAGCCAACAGGGGAGCACTGAAGCTTTCTTT
>TRBJ1-2|13|TRBV6-6|-|-
CASRDGPNYGYTF
TGTGCCAGCAGGGACGGCCCCAACTATGGCTACACCTTC
>TRBJ1-1|15|TRBV5-1|-|TRBD1
CASSWDSSVNTEAFF
TGCGCCAGCAGCTGGGACAGCTCCGTTAACACTGAAGCTTTCTTT
>TRBJ2-7|13|TRBV7-8|-|-
CASSLDRGGEQYF
TGTGCCAGCAGCTTAGATAGGGGCGGTGAGCAGTACTTC
>TRBJ1-4|16|TRBV2|-|TRBD1
CASRRGQTLHPEKLFF
TGTGCCAGCCGGAGGGGACAGACCCTTCACCCGGAAAAACTGTTTTTT
>TRBJ2-1|13|TRBV19|-|-
CASKSPAYNEQFF
TGTGCCAGTAAATCTCCGGCCTACAATGAGCAGTTCTTC
>TRBJ2-3|13|TRBV5-6|once|-
CASSLDRKDTQYF
TGTGCCAGCAGCCTCGACAGGAAAGATACGCAGTATTTT
>TRBJ2-5|14|TRBV6-5|-|TRBD1
CASSSDRGRETQYF
TGTGCCAGCAGTAGCGACAGGGGGCGAGAGACCCAGTACTTC
>TRBJ2-3|14|TRBV7-9|-|-
CASSWGTSTDTQYF
TGTGCCAGCAGCTGGGGCACCTCCACAGATACGCAGTATTTT
>TRBJ2-3|15|TRBV12-5|-|TRBD2
CASGPPGAGGDTQYF
TGTGCTAGTGGTCCCCCGGGGGCGGGGGGGGATACGCAGTATTTT
>TRBJ2-5|14|TRBV7-2|once|-
CASSLAGMQETQYF
TGTGCCAGCAGCTTAGCCGGGATGCAAGAGACCCAGTACTTC
>TRBJ2-1|14|TRBV28|-|-
CASRVRATYNEQFF
TGTGCCAGCAGGGTCAGGGCGACCTACAATGAGCAGTTCTTC
>TRBJ1-1|15|TRBV5-1|-|-
CASSSDSGTSFKAFF
TGCGCCAGCAGCTCGGACTCCGGGACCAGCTTCAAGGCTTTCTTT
>TRBJ2-1|13|TRBV28|-|TRBD2
CASRRGGDNEQFF
TGTGCCAGCAGGCGGGGGGGTGACAATGAGCAGTTCTTC